This T cell receptor (beta chain) was documented in a study of cytomegalovirus exposure and HLA in healthy donors. Regarding the study as a whole: For most TCR beta V segments, an earlier analysis put the productive rate at about 90% or about 30% of the time.

A remark on this clone: Its specificity is not known.

PCR used 60 Vbeta primers and 13 Jbeta primers. Method: immunoSEQ multiplex PCR; TCRdb's copy keeps in-frame clones and lacks some. In the table there are 130,000 to 150,000 clones, more than 60% of which are singletons. The sample comprised PBMCs. The sequence derives from a male donor in good health and CMV-seronegative.

CDR3 sequence (DNA): TGTGCCAGCAGCGCCGGACAGGGGGGTCGGGGGGAAGAGCAGTACTTC. This encodes CASSAGQGGRGEEQYF. The V call is TRBV5-7, the J call TRBJ2-7; TRBD1 matches 10 bases. TRBV5-7 qualifies as an ORF whose function is uncertain. The CDR3 has 16 residues. Trimming took 4 bases from V and 7 from J; bases not matched to a gene: 14.